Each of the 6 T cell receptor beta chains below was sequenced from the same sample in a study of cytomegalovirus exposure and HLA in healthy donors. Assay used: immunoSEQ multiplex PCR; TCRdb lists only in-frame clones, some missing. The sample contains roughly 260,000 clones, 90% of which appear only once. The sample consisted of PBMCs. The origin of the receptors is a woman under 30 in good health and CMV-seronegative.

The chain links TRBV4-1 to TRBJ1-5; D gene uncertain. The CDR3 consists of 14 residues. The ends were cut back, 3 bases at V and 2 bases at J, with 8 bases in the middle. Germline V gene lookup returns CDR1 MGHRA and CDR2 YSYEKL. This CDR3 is CASSQTQGNQPQHF. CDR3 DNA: TGCGCCAGCAGCCAGACGCAGGGCAATCAGCCCCAGCATTTT.

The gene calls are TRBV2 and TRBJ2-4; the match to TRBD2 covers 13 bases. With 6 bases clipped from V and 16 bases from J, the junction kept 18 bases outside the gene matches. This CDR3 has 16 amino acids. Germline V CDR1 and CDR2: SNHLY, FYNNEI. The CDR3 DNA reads TGTGCCAGCAGGATAGAGACCGGGACTAGCGGGGCCCTTAAATACTTC. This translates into CASRIETGTSGALKYF.

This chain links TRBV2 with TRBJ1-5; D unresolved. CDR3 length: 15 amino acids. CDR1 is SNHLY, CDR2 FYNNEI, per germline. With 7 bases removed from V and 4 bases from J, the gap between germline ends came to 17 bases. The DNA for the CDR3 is TGTGCCAGCAAGGAGGGAGGGCAGCATAATCAGCCCCAGCATTTT. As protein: CASKEGGQHNQPQHF.

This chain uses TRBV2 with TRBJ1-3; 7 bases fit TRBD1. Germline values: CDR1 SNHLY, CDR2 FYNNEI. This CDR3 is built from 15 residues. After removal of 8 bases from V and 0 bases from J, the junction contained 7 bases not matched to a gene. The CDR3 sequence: CASCLDRPSGNTIYF. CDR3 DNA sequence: TGTGCCAGCTGCCTGGACAGGCCCTCTGGAAACACCATATATTTT.

DNA for the CDR3: TGTGCCAGCAGCTTAGCGGGACAGGGGTACAATGACTACACCTTC. This gives the protein CASSLAGQGYNDYTF. The chain carries TRBV11-1 and TRBJ1-2; 10 nucleotides align to TRBD1. Germline V gene sequence: CDR1 SGHAT, CDR2 FQDESV (reference sequence). Trimming cost V 0 bases and J 10 bases; bases outside gene matches: 8. The CDR3 has 15 amino acids.

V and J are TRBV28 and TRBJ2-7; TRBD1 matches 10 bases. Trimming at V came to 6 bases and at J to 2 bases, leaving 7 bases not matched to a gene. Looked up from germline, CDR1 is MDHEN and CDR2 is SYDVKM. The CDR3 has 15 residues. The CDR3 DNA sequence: TGTGCCAGCAGAGCCGGGACAGGGGAAGCCTACGAGCAGTACTTC. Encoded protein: CASRAGTGEAYEQYF. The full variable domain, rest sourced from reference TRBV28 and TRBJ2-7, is DVKVTQSSRYLVKRTGEKVFLECVQDMDHENMFWYRQDPGLGLRLIYFSYDVKMKEKGDIPEGYSVSREKKERFSLILESASTNQTSMYLCASRAGTGEAYEQYFGPGTRLTVT.